The text below deals with one T cell receptor (beta chain). Its antigen remains unknown. The data derive from a study of Ad26.COV2.S vaccination and SARS-CoV-2 variants. The J segment lost 8 bases and the V segment lost 3 bases, leaving 3 bases of the junction unmatched. CDR3 length equals 13 residues. Study-level findings and limits: Substantial response breadth was reportedly seen for spike-specific CD8+ and CD4+ T cells after vaccination.

The repertoire was sequenced with immunoSEQ multiplex PCR; TCRdb's copy has only in-frame clones and lacks some. The profile shows roughly 380,000 clones, 92% of them singletons. The TCR was taken from a human donor who had recovered from COVID-19. The chain combines TRBV12-3 or TRBV12-4 with TRBJ2-1; TRBD1 matches at 8 bases. The sequences come from peripheral blood, collected after recovery from COVID-19. The CDR3 is CASSLTGVDEQFF. CDR3 DNA: TGTGCCAGCAGTTTGACAGGGGTAGATGAGCAGTTCTTC.